This TCR beta chain is from a study of T cells after yellow fever vaccination. This clonotype was picked up a small number of times. Per the germline V gene, CDR1 is SQVTM and CDR2 is ANQGSEA. The CDR3 is 11 residues long. Trimming took off 6 bases at V and 6 bases at J, with 12 bases between the two ends. TCR cDNA was made by 5'RACE template switching, adding a universal primer site and UMIs. TCRdb recomputed calls from the 5' RACE reads with MiXCR, one row per CDR3 protein. This sample carries over 150,000 distinct CDR3 sequences, under 7.5% of them seen once, and the ten largest clones take roughly 2.5%.

The source of this sequence is a man younger than 35 who received the YFV17D yellow fever vaccine. The input for sequencing was CD4+ T cells sorted from PBMCs, taken less than 6 days after the first yellow fever vaccination. The gene calls are TRBV29-1 and TRBJ2-7; D might be TRBD2 (7 bases). CDR3 coding DNA: TGCAGCGTGAGGGGGGGGGGCGAGCAGTACTTC. Amino acids: CSVRGGGEQYF.